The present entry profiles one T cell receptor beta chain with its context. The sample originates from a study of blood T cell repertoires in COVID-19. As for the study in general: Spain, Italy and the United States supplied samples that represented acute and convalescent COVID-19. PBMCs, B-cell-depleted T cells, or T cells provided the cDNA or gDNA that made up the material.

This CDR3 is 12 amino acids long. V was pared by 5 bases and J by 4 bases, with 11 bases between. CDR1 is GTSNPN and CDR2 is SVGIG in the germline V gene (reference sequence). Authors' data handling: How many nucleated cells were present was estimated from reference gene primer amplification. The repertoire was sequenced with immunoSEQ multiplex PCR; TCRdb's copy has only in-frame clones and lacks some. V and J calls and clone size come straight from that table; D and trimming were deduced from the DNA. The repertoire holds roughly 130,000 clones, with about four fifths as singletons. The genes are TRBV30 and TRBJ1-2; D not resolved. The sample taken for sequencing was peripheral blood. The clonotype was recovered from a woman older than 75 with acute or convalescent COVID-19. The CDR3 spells CAWGESSYGYTF. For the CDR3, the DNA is TGTGCCTGGGGGGAGTCCAGCTATGGCTACACCTTC.